The rows below give T cell receptor beta chains drawn from one sample of a study of T cell changes during pregnancy in multiple sclerosis. Here immunoSEQ multiplex PCR was the method, and the copy in TCRdb shows in-frame clones only, minus some. The repertoire holds fewer than 85,000 clones, with 90% to 95% as singletons. The sample here was peripheral blood, taken in the second trimester of pregnancy. The source is a female donor with multiple sclerosis, enrolled in a pregnancy study. Each CDR3 is given with its conserved first and last residue. A D gene is named only where the DNA matches it firmly. The listing skips clone size in some rows; elsewhere it reads once, few, many or a size class.

clone size: .; D gene: TRBD2; V gene: TRBV2; J gene: TRBJ2-3; CDR3 DNA: TGTGCCAGCAGTGAGATAGCGGGAGGCACAGATACGCAGTATTTT; CDR3 protein: CASSEIAGGTDTQYF
clone size: .; D gene: TRBD2; V gene: TRBV9; J gene: TRBJ2-3; CDR3 DNA: TGTGCCAGCAGCGGCGGACTAGCGAAGGATACGCAGTATTTT; CDR3 protein: CASSGGLAKDTQYF
clone size: few; D gene: TRBD2; V gene: TRBV7-9; J gene: TRBJ2-7; CDR3 DNA: TGTGCCAGCAGCTTAGATGGCGGGGGGACCACTGAGGACTTC; CDR3 protein: CASSLDGGGTTEDF
clone size: .; D gene: TRBD2; V gene: TRBV2; J gene: TRBJ2-7; CDR3 DNA: TGTGCCAGCAGAGGACTAGCGGGAGGGTACTCCTACGAGCAGTACTTC; CDR3 protein: CASRGLAGGYSYEQYF
clone size: .; D gene: TRBD2; V gene: TRBV5-4; J gene: TRBJ2-2; CDR3 DNA: TGTGCCAGCAGCGTAAAGCGGGAGAAAGGGACCGGGGAGCTGTTTTTT; CDR3 protein: CASSVKREKGTGELFF
clone size: once; D gene: .; V gene: TRBV7-9; J gene: TRBJ1-1; CDR3 DNA: TGTGCCAGCAGCTCCGAGATTACCAGGGTAATGGAAGCTTTCTTT; CDR3 protein: CASSSEITRVMEAFF
clone size: once; D gene: TRBD2; V gene: TRBV30; J gene: TRBJ2-7; CDR3 DNA: TGTGCCTGGAGTGTACTTGCGGGAGTGGGAGAGCAGTACTTC; CDR3 protein: CAWSVLAGVGEQYF
clone size: .; D gene: TRBD1; V gene: TRBV19; J gene: TRBJ2-5; CDR3 DNA: TGTGCCAGTAGTACAGGGGGTAGGGAGACCCAGTACTTC; CDR3 protein: CASSTGGRETQYF
clone size: .; D gene: .; V gene: TRBV29-1; J gene: TRBJ1-3; CDR3 DNA: TGCAGCGTTGTGGGCCTAGGTGGGGCAGAAGGAAACACCATATATTTT; CDR3 protein: CSVVGLGGAEGNTIYF
clone size: .; D gene: .; V gene: TRBV6-5; J gene: TRBJ2-7; CDR3 DNA: TGTGCCAGCAGCTCGACCGTGACTGAGCAGTACTTC; CDR3 protein: CASSSTVTEQYF
clone size: once; D gene: .; V gene: TRBV5-1; J gene: TRBJ2-1; CDR3 DNA: TGCGCCAGCAGCTCTGGGGGGACTCTACAATTCTTC; CDR3 protein: CASSSGGTLQFF
clone size: once; D gene: .; V gene: TRBV7-3; J gene: TRBJ2-1; CDR3 DNA: TGTGCCAGCAGTACCTTCACGGGAAATGAGCAGTTCTTC; CDR3 protein: CASSTFTGNEQFF
clone size: .; D gene: .; V gene: TRBV10-1; J gene: TRBJ1-2; CDR3 DNA: TGCGCCAGCAACGGGGTGATAGGGTATGGCTACACCTTC; CDR3 protein: CASNGVIGYGYTF
clone size: .; D gene: TRBD1; V gene: TRBV7-6; J gene: TRBJ2-5; CDR3 DNA: TGTGCCAGCAGCACTCTACAGGGGGCGCCTGAGACCCAGTACTTC; CDR3 protein: CASSTLQGAPETQYF
clone size: .; D gene: TRBD1; V gene: TRBV7-2; J gene: TRBJ2-3; CDR3 DNA: TGTGCCAGCAGCTTGACAGGGGAGACCCGCACAGATACGCAGTATTTT; CDR3 protein: CASSLTGETRTDTQYF
clone size: .; D gene: .; V gene: TRBV19; J gene: TRBJ2-7; CDR3 DNA: TGTGCCAGTAGTATAGGGGCCGAAAGCTCCTACGAGCAGTACTTC; CDR3 protein: CASSIGAESSYEQYF
clone size: .; D gene: .; V gene: TRBV4-1; J gene: TRBJ1-1; CDR3 DNA: TGCGCCAGCAGCCAAGCGACATCCACTGAAGCTTTCTTT; CDR3 protein: CASSQATSTEAFF